Below, one T cell receptor (beta chain) is given with its context. Its specificity is not known. The record originates from a study of PD-1 blockade in classical Hodgkin lymphoma. Overall study context: With a 2-week interval, patients received intravenous nivolumab at 3 mg/kg. Notes on the study in general: Complete responders matched newly diagnosed patients in baseline diversity. According to reports, newly diagnosed patients had lower baseline TCR diversity than healthy donors, and relapsed/refractory patients had lower baseline TCR diversity still.

Some clones are missing from TCRdb's copy, which holds only in-frame ones; the method was immunoSEQ multiplex PCR. Among tens of thousands of clones, more than 80% were seen once, and the ten largest hold about 15%. Germline V gene sequence: CDR1 MGHDK, CDR2 SYGVNS. The CDR3 runs to 15 residues. Trimming at V came to 2 bases and at J to 8 bases, leaving 6 bases not matched to a gene. Brentuximab vedotin exposure varied, and every patient relapsed after autologous stem cell transplantation. Complete response, partial response or progressive disease were the best responses. This sequence was found in a human donor with classical Hodgkin lymphoma. Sequencing used peripheral blood mononuclear cells (PBMCs), obtained at baseline. The rearrangement uses TRBV25-1 and TRBJ1-2; the match to TRBD1 covers 12 bases. The CDR3 DNA reads as TGTGCCAGCAGTGAAGGGGACAGGGGGCTTTGGGGCTACACCTTC. Translation gives CASSEGDRGLWGYTF.